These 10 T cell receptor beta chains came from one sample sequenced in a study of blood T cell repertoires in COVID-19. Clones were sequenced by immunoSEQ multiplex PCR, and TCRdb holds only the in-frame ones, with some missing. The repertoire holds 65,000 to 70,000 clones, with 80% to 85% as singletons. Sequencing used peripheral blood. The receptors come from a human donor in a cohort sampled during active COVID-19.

As DNA, the CDR3 is TGCGCCAGCAGCTTGGCAGGGACTAGGGGTACGGAGACCCAGTACTTC. Its protein is CASSLAGTRGTETQYF. The chain carries TRBV5-1 and TRBJ2-5; 8 nucleotides align to TRBD2. V was pared by 0 bases and J by 5 bases, with 9 bases of the junction left unmatched. The CDR3 contains 16 residues. Germline V CDR1 and CDR2: SGHRS, YFSETQ.

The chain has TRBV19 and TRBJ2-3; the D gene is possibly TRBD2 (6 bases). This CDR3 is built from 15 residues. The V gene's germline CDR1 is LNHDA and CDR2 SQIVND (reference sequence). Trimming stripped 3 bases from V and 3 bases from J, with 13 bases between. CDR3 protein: CASSISRGLTDTQYF. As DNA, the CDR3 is TGTGCCAGTAGTATTTCGCGGGGTTTGACAGATACGCAGTATTTT.

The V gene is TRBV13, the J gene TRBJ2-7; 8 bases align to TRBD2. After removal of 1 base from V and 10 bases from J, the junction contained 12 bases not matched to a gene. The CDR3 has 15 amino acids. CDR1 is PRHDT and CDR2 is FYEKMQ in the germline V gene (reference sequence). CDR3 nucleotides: TGTGCCAGCAGCTTAGTGCGAGCGGGAGACCCCGATCAGTACTTC. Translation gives CASSLVRAGDPDQYF.

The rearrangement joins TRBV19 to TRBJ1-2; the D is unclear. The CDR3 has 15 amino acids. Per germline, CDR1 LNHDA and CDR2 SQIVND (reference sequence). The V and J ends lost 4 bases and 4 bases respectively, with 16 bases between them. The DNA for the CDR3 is TGTGCCAGTAGTACAGGCCGAGTGGATGGCTATGGCTACACCTTC. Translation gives CASSTGRVDGYGYTF.

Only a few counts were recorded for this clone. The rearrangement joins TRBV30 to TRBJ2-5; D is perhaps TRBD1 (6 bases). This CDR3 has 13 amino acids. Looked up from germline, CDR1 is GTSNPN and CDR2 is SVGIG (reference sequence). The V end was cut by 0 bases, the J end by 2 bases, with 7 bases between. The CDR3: CAWSVGAQETQYF. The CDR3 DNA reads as TGTGCCTGGAGTGTGGGGGCTCAAGAGACCCAGTACTTC. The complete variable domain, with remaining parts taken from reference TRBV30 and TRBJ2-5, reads SQTIHQWPATLVQPVGSPLSLECTVEGTSNPNLYWYRQAAGRGLQLLFYSVGIGQISSEVPQNLSASRPQDRQFILSSKKLLLSDSGFYLCAWSVGAQETQYFGPGTRLLVL.

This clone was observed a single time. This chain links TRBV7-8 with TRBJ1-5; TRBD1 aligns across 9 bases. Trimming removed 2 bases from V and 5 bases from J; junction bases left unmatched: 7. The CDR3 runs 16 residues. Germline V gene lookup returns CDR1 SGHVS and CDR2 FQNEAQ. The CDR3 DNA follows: TGTGCCAGCAGCTTATTCATGGGACAGGGACATCAGCCCCAGCATTTT. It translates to CASSLFMGQGHQPQHF.

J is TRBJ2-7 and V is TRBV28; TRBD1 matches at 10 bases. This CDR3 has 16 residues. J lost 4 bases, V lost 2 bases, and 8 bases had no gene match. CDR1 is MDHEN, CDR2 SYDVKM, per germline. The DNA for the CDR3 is TGTGCCAGCAGTTTACCTGGGACAGGGGAATTTTACGAGCAGTACTTC. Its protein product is CASSLPGTGEFYEQYF.

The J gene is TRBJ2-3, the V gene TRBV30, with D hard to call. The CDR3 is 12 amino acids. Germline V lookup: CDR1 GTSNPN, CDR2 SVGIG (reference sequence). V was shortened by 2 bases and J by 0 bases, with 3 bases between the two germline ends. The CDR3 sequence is CAWSPSTDTQYF. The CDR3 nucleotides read TGTGCCTGGAGTCCTAGCACAGATACGCAGTATTTT. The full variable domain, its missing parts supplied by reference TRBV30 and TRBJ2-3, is SQTIHQWPATLVQPVGSPLSLECTVEGTSNPNLYWYRQAAGRGLQLLFYSVGIGQISSEVPQNLSASRPQDRQFILSSKKLLLSDSGFYLCAWSPSTDTQYFGPGTRLTVL.

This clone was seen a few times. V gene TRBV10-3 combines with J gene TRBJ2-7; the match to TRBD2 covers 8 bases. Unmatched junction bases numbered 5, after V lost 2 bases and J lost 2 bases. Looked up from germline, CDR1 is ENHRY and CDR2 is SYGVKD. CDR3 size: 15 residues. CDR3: CAISEREGGPYEQYF. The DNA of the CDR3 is TGTGCCATCAGTGAGCGGGAGGGTGGGCCCTACGAGCAGTACTTC.

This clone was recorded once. This CDR3 reads CAWNRQVDQPQHF. The CDR3 bases are TGTGCCTGGAACAGACAGGTAGACCAGCCCCAGCATTTT. V usage is TRBV30 and J usage is TRBJ1-5; perhaps TRBD1 as D (6 bases). With 4 bases removed from V and 7 bases from J, the gap between germline ends came to 14 bases. Germline CDR1 and CDR2: GTSNPN and SVGIG (reference sequence). This CDR3 region has 13 residues.